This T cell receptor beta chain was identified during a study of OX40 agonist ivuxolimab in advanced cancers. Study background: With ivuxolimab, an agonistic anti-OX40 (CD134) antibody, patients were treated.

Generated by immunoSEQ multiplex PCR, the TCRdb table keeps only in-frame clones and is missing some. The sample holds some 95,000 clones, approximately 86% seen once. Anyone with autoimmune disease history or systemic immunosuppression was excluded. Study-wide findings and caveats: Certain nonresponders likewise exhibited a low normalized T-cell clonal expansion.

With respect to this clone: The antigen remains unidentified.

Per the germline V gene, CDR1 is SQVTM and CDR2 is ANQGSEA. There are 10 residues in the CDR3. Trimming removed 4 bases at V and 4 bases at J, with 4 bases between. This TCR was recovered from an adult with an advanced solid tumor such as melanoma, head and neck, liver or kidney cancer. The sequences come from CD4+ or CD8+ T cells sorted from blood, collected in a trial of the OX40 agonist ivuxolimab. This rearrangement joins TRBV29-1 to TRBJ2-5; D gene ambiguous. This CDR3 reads CSVGSETQYF. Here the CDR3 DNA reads TGCAGCGTTGGTTCAGAGACCCAGTACTTC.